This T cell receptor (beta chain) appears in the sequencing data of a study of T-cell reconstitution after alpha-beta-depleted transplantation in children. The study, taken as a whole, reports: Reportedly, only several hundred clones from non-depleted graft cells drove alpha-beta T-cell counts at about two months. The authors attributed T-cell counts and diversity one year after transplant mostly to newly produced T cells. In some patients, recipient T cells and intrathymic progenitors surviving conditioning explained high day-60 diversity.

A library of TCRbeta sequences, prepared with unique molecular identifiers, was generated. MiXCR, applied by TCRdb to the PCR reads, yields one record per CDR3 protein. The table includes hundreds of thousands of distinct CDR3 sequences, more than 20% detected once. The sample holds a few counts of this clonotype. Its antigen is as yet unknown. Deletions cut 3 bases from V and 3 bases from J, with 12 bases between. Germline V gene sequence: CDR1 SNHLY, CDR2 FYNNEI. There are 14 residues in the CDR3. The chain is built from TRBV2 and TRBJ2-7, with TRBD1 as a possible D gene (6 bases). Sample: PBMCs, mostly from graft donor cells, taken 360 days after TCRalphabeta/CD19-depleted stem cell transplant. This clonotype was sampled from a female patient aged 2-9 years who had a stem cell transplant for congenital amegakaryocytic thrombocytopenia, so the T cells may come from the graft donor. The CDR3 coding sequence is TGTGCCAGCAGTGATAAATTACAGGGCTACGAGCAGTACTTC. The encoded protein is CASSDKLQGYEQYF.